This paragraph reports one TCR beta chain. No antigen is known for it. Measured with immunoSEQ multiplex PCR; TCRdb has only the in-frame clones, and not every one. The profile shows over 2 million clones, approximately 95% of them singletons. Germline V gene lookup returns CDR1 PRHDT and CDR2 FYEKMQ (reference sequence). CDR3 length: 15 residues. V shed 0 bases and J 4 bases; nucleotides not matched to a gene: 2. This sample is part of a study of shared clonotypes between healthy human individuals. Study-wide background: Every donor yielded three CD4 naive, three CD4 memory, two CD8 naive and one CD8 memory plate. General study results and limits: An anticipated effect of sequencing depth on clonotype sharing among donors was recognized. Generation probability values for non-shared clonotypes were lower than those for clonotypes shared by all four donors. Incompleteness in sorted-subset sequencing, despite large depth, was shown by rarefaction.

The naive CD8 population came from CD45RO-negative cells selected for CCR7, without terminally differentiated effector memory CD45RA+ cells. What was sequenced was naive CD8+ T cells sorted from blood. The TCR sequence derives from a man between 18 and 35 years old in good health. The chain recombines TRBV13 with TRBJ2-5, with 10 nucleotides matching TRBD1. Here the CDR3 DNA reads TGTGCCAGCAGCTTAGGGACAGGGGGCGTAGAGACCCAGTACTTC. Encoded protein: CASSLGTGGVETQYF.